Presented here are 13 T cell receptor beta chains from one specimen sequenced in a study of T cell changes during pregnancy in multiple sclerosis. Here immunoSEQ multiplex PCR was the method, and the copy in TCRdb shows in-frame clones only, minus some. The sample holds about 75,000 clones, 90% to 95% seen once. This material consisted of CD4+ T cells from peripheral blood mononuclear cells, taken before pregnancy. These receptors came from a female donor with multiple sclerosis, enrolled in a pregnancy study.

This clone was picked up one time. The chain is built from TRBV2 and TRBJ2-2, with D possibly matching TRBD1 (5 bases). The CDR3 has 15 amino acids. The germline gives CDR1 SNHLY, CDR2 FYNNEI. Trimming removed 3 bases at V and 3 bases at J, with 11 bases between. CDR3 sequence reads: CASSDGQTDTGELFF. For the CDR3, the DNA is TGTGCCAGCAGTGATGGGCAGACAGACACCGGGGAGCTGTTTTTT.

The chain links TRBV6-6 to TRBJ1-3, with a weak D call TRBD1 (5 bases). The germline CDR1 and CDR2 sequences are MNHNY and SVGAGI (reference sequence). CDR3 length: 14 residues. Trimming cost V 4 bases and J 3 bases, with 10 bases left between them. CDR3 in amino acids: CASSLPGGGNTIYF. Written as DNA, the CDR3 is TGTGCCAGCAGTTTGCCCGGGGGTGGAAACACCATATATTTT.

The chain combines TRBV19 with TRBJ1-5, with 9 bases aligning to TRBD1. Trimming took 7 bases from V and 1 from J; bases not matched to a gene: 5. CDR1 is LNHDA and CDR2 is SQIVND in the germline V gene (reference sequence). The CDR3 consists of 15 residues. The CDR3 coding sequence is TGTGCCAGTACCCGGACAGGGGTGAGCAATCAGCCCCAGCATTTT. It codes for CASTRTGVSNQPQHF.

This chain links TRBV6-1 with TRBJ1-4; D gene uncertain. V lost 6 bases and J lost 0, with 11 bases in between. Germline V lookup: CDR1 MNHNS, CDR2 SASEGT. The CDR3 contains 15 residues. This CDR3 is CASRLLVATNEKLFF. In nucleotides, the CDR3 is TGTGCCAGCAGGCTATTAGTGGCAACTAATGAAAAACTGTTTTTT.

The CDR3 DNA sequence: TGTGCCATCAGGGGACAATCTAATGAAAAACTGTTTTTT. Amino acids: CAIRGQSNEKLFF. The chain carries TRBV10-3 and TRBJ1-4, with a weak D call TRBD1 (6 bases). This CDR3 is 13 amino acids long. Germline CDR1 ENHRY, CDR2 SYGVKD. V was pared by 6 bases and J by 3 bases, with 8 bases between.

The chain carries TRBV30 and TRBJ1-6, with D unclear. The CDR3 sequence is 13 residues long. Germline V CDR1 and CDR2: GTSNPN, SVGIG (reference sequence). Trimming stripped 3 bases from V and 5 bases from J, with 8 bases between. The CDR3 DNA is TGTGCCTGGAGCCCGTCGGATAATTCACCCCTCCACTTT. It is translated as CAWSPSDNSPLHF.

This clone was recorded once. The junction departs from the called germline gene at one end, perhaps through a read error. The chain has TRBV7-7 and TRBJ2-1; 9 bases fit TRBD2. In germline, CDR1 is SSHAT, CDR2 FNYEAQ (reference sequence). The CDR3 consists of 16 residues. The CDR3 region has the DNA TGTGCTAGCAGCTTATTTAGCGGGAGCTCCTACAATGAGCAGTTCTTC. It codes for CASSLFSGSSYNEQFF.

V usage is TRBV29-1 and J usage is TRBJ2-5, with D uncertain. Germline V gene data show CDR1 as SQVTM and CDR2 as ANQGSEA. CDR3 length equals 10 residues. Trimming took off 4 bases at V and 4 bases at J, with 4 bases between the two ends. CDR3: CSVAGETQYF. In nucleotides, the CDR3 is TGCAGCGTTGCGGGAGAGACCCAGTACTTC.

The CDR3 DNA sequence: TGTGCCAGCAGCGTAGGGTTGAGTCCGGGACAGGGAACCTACGAGCAGTACTTC. It specifies CASSVGLSPGQGTYEQYF. The chain joins TRBV9 to TRBJ2-5, with 9 bases identical to TRBD1. The J call may not be correct, given that the DNA end is closer to TRBJ2-7. The CDR3 runs 18 residues. Germline V gives CDR1 SGDLS, CDR2 YYNGEE.

The J gene is TRBJ1-2, the V gene TRBV19; TRBD1 aligns across 7 bases. V dropped 5 bases and J dropped 7; count of bases not matched to a gene: 4. This CDR3 is 12 amino acids long. Germline V gene lookup returns CDR1 LNHDA and CDR2 SQIVND (reference sequence). Written as DNA, the CDR3 is TGTGCCAGTAGTTTGACAGGGCTTGGCTACACCTTC. Encoded protein: CASSLTGLGYTF.

The DNA of the CDR3 is TGCGCCAGCAGCTTGGGACAGGCCTCCTACAATGAGCAGTTCTTC. This gives the protein CASSLGQASYNEQFF. V gene TRBV5-1 combines with J gene TRBJ2-1; a possible D gene is TRBD1 (6 bases). Germline CDR1 and CDR2: SGHRS and YFSETQ. There are 15 residues in the CDR3. The V end lost 0 bases, the J end lost 0 bases, and 7 bases lay between the germline ends.

The rearrangement joins TRBV6-4 to TRBJ2-1; 12 bases align to TRBD2. CDR1 and CDR2 from the germline V gene are MRHNA and SNTAGT. The CDR3 sequence is 16 residues long. V shed 5 bases and J 7 bases; nucleotides not matched to a gene: 9. CDR3 DNA: TGTGCCAGCAGTAAGACTAGCGGGGGAGGAAGGAATGAGCAGTTCTTC. Amino acids: CASSKTSGGGRNEQFF.

The rearrangement links TRBV14 to TRBJ2-7; unclear D gene. Trimming stripped 3 bases from V and 2 bases from J, with 5 bases between. The length of the CDR3 is 12 residues. Germline CDR1 and CDR2: SGHDN and FVKESK. The CDR3, as DNA: TGTGCCAGCAGCCAGGCAACCTACGAGCAGTACTTC. It translates to CASSQATYEQYF.